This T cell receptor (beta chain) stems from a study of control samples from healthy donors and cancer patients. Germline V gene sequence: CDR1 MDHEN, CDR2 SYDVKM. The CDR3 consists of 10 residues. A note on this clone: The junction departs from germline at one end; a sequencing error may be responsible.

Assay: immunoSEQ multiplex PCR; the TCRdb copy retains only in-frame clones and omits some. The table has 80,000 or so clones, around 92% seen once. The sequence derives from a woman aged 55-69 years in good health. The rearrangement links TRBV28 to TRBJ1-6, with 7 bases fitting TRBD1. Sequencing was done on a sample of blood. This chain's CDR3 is CASRGTDANF. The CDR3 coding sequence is TGTGCCAGCAGGGGGACAGACGCCAACTTT.